The rows below give T cell receptor beta chains drawn from one sample of a study of T cell repertoires in cytomegalovirus infection. TCRdb recomputed calls from the reads with MiXCR, one row per CDR3 protein. The sample contains hundreds of thousands of distinct CDR3 sequences, roughly a tenth of which appear only once. The sequenced sample consisted of PBMCs. Receptors originate from a human donor in good health (CMV status not recorded). Some clones in this sample may be carry-over from other donors' samples. The CDR3 runs from the conserved cysteine through the conserved F or W. D genes are given only for firm matches. Clone size, where shown, is once, few, many, or a class for clones that have expanded.

v_call	clone_size	j_call	d_call	cdr3_aa	cdr3_nt
TRBV6-2/TRBV6-3	many	TRBJ1-2	NA	CASTSLGSDGYTF	TGTGCCAGCACCTCGTTGGGGTCTGATGGCTACACCTTC
TRBV5-5	few	TRBJ2-1	NA	CASSYPGTKTLEQFF	TGTGCCAGCAGCTATCCCGGGACAAAAACATTAGAGCAGTTCTTC
TRBV6-4	NA	TRBJ1-1	NA	CASSVGRDYTEAFF	TGTGCCAGCAGTGTTGGGAGGGACTACACTGAAGCTTTCTTT
TRBV5-1	few	TRBJ1-2	TRBD1	CASSSEGAGYGYTF	TGCGCCAGCAGCTCAGAGGGGGCGGGCTATGGCTACACCTTC
TRBV10-3	many	TRBJ2-7	NA	CAISEVNWAPLAGIHYEQYF	TGTGCCATCAGTGAAGTCAACTGGGCCCCCCTAGCCGGGATTCACTACGAGCAGTACTTC
TRBV14	many	TRBJ2-1	NA	CASSPWGDYNEQFF	TGTGCCAGCAGCCCGTGGGGGGACTACAATGAGCAGTTCTTC
TRBV4-1	many	TRBJ1-6	TRBD1	CASSLTTGANSPLHF	TGCGCCAGCAGCCTCACCACAGGGGCTAATTCACCCCTCCACTTT
TRBV28	many	TRBJ2-4	NA	CASSRNPGANIQYF	TGTGCCAGCAGTCGTAACCCGGGAGCGAACATTCAGTACTTC
TRBV28	many	TRBJ1-2	TRBD1	CASSFGQVGEYGYTF	TGTGCCAGCAGTTTCGGACAGGTGGGGGAGTATGGCTACACCTTC
TRBV13	NA	TRBJ2-1	NA	CASSLGYGQRNEQFF	TGTGCCAGCAGCTTAGGCTACGGGCAGAGGAATGAGCAGTTCTTC
TRBV14	many	TRBJ2-5	TRBD1	CASSQENRRQGGRETQYF	TGTGCCAGCAGCCAAGAGAATAGAAGACAGGGGGGTCGGGAGACCCAGTACTTC
TRBV29-1	few	TRBJ1-2	NA	CSVGRGPYGYTF	TGCAGCGTTGGAAGAGGCCCCTATGGCTACACCTTC
TRBV7-2	many	TRBJ1-4	NA	CASKLRRGEKLFF	TGTGCCAGCAAACTACGGAGGGGTGAAAAACTGTTTTTT
TRBV2	few	TRBJ2-6	NA	CASSESQGNSGANVLTF	TGTGCCAGCAGTGAAAGTCAGGGAAACTCTGGGGCCAACGTCCTGACTTTC
TRBV25-1	NA	TRBJ2-1	NA	CASSEVSSEQFF	TGTGCCAGCAGTGAAGTTAGTTCCGAGCAGTTCTTC
TRBV14	many	TRBJ1-1	NA	CASSQALSENTEAFF	TGTGCCAGCAGTCAAGCTCTATCCGAGAACACTGAAGCTTTCTTT
TRBV29-1	NA	TRBJ2-7	TRBD2	CSEGLAGPSYEQYF	TGCAGCGAAGGACTAGCGGGGCCCTCCTACGAGCAGTACTTC
TRBV7-7	many	TRBJ2-3	NA	CASSLGLGRSTDTQYF	TGTGCTAGCAGCTTGGGCCTGGGCCGGAGCACAGATACGCAGTATTTT
TRBV7-9	many	TRBJ1-6	TRBD1	CASSSAGTGDNSPLHF	TGTGCCAGCAGCTCCGCTGGGACAGGCGATAATTCACCCCTCCACTTT
TRBV20-1	many	TRBJ1-1	NA	CSAGPALGAFF	TGCAGTGCTGGACCGGCCCTGGGAGCTTTCTTT
TRBV20-1	NA	TRBJ1-6	NA	CSAPRDPGTFNSPLRF	TGCAGTGCACCGCGTGACCCCGGGACCTTTAATTCACCCCTCCGCTTT
TRBV6-2/TRBV6-3	many	TRBJ1-1	NA	CASRIPGSEAFF	TGTGCCAGCAGGATTCCGGGCAGTGAAGCTTTCTTT
TRBV27	many	TRBJ2-5	TRBD2	CASRLAGGPEETQYF	TGTGCCAGCAGACTAGCGGGGGGCCCGGAAGAGACCCAGTACTTC
TRBV29-1	NA	TRBJ1-2	NA	CSVVDSGYGYTF	TGCAGCGTTGTGGACAGTGGCTATGGCTACACCTTC
TRBV28	many	TRBJ1-1	NA	CASSLQGTSLAF	TGTGCCAGCAGCTTGCAAGGGACATCCCTGGCCTTT
TRBV29-1	many	TRBJ1-1	NA	CSVGWENTEAFF	TGCAGCGTTGGGTGGGAGAACACTGAAGCTTTCTTT
TRBV7-9	many	TRBJ2-3	NA	CASSSRVPDTQYF	TGTGCCAGCAGCTCCCGCGTCCCAGATACGCAGTATTTT
TRBV2	NA	TRBJ1-2	NA	CASSEARRVNYGYTF	TGTGCCAGCAGTGAAGCGCGTCGGGTTAACTATGGCTACACCTTC
TRBV20-1	few	TRBJ1-1	NA	CSARAGGVNTEAFF	TGCAGTGCTAGAGCGGGGGGCGTGAACACTGAAGCTTTCTTT
TRBV20-1	many	TRBJ1-1	NA	CSFLEGRKRMAFF	TGCAGCTTCTTAGAGGGCAGAAAAAGAATGGCTTTCTTT
TRBV7-2	many	TRBJ2-1	TRBD2	CASSRAGGVYNEQFF	TGTGCCAGCAGCCGCGCGGGGGGGGTGTACAATGAGCAGTTCTTC
TRBV29-1	few	TRBJ1-2	NA	CSVASGNGYTF	TGCAGCGTTGCCTCGGGAAATGGCTACACCTTC
TRBV28	many	TRBJ2-1	NA	CASSLPRLGYNEQFF	TGTGCCAGCAGTTTACCCCGACTAGGATACAATGAGCAGTTCTTC
TRBV7-9	many	TRBJ2-5	NA	CASSLPDLGPQETQYF	TGTGCCAGCAGCTTACCGGACCTGGGCCCACAAGAGACCCAGTACTTC
TRBV20-1	NA	TRBJ2-4	TRBD2	CSAPPTSGYNIQYF	TGCAGTGCCCCGCCGACTAGCGGGTACAACATTCAGTACTTC
TRBV6-2/TRBV6-3	many	TRBJ2-7	NA	CASSSGTVTYEQYF	TGTGCCAGCAGTTCCGGGACGGTTACCTACGAGCAGTACTTC
TRBV10-3	NA	TRBJ1-2	TRBD1	CAITRKDRDYGYTF	TGTGCCATCACTCGAAAGGACAGGGACTATGGCTACACCTTC
TRBV12-3/TRBV12-4	many	TRBJ2-5	TRBD1	CASRMGQGQETQYF	TGTGCCAGCAGAATGGGACAGGGTCAAGAGACCCAGTACTTC
TRBV4-1	NA	TRBJ2-3	NA	CASSPIPTDTQYF	TGCGCCAGCAGCCCCATCCCCACAGATACGCAGTATTTT
TRBV12-3/TRBV12-4	NA	TRBJ2-1	NA	CASSFGANEQFF	TGTGCCAGCAGTTTTGGGGCGAATGAGCAGTTCTTC
TRBV10-3	many	TRBJ2-1	NA	CAISAQSGNNEQFF	TGTGCCATCAGTGCCCAATCTGGTAACAATGAGCAGTTCTTC
TRBV20-1	many	TRBJ1-5	TRBD1	CSARGPGTANQPQHF	TGCAGTGCTAGGGGACCCGGGACAGCAAATCAGCCCCAGCATTTT
TRBV20-1	few	TRBJ1-1	NA	CSARDIVWNLNTEAFF	TGCAGTGCTAGAGATATCGTGTGGAATTTGAACACTGAAGCTTTCTTT
TRBV28	few	TRBJ1-3	TRBD1	CASTGDSGNTIYF	TGTGCCAGCACTGGGGACAGTGGAAACACCATATATTTT
TRBV18	many	TRBJ1-2	TRBD1	CASSPDRQPSGYTF	TGTGCCAGCTCACCGGACAGGCAGCCCTCGGGCTACACCTTC
TRBV7-3	many	TRBJ2-5	TRBD1	CASSLSGQAQLTQYF	TGTGCCAGCAGCTTATCCGGACAGGCCCAACTGACCCAGTACTTC
TRBV11-3	many	TRBJ2-1	TRBD2	CASSSGTSGGAGNEQFF	TGTGCCAGCAGCTCCGGGACTAGCGGGGGGGCCGGGAATGAGCAGTTCTTC
TRBV7-2	many	TRBJ2-1	NA	CASSPPLGRKEQFF	TGTGCCAGCAGCCCGCCCCTCGGACGGAAAGAGCAGTTCTTC
TRBV18	NA	TRBJ1-2	NA	CASSPGPGKDYGYTF	TGTGCCAGCTCACCAGGTCCGGGAAAGGACTATGGCTACACCTTC
TRBV29-1	many	TRBJ2-4	TRBD1	CSVEGQGKAKNIQYF	TGCAGCGTTGAAGGACAGGGAAAAGCCAAAAACATTCAGTACTTC
TRBV9	many	TRBJ1-1	NA	CASMAGLANTEAFF	TGTGCCAGCATGGCAGGACTGGCGAACACTGAAGCTTTCTTT
TRBV6-5	many	TRBJ1-5	NA	CASSYSKDRLNQPQHF	TGTGCCAGCAGTTACTCGAAGGACAGATTAAATCAGCCCCAGCATTTT